This passage covers 14 T cell receptor beta chains from one sample sequenced in a study of cytomegalovirus exposure and HLA in healthy donors. Method: immunoSEQ multiplex PCR; TCRdb's copy keeps in-frame clones and lacks some. The sample records roughly 310,000 clones, 88% being singletons. Sequenced input: PBMCs. Source of these receptors: a man under 40 in good health and CMV-seronegative.

This rearrangement joins TRBV19 to TRBJ2-6; TRBD1 matches at 8 bases. Germline lookup yields CDR1 LNHDA and CDR2 SQIVND (reference sequence). Trimming took 5 bases from V and 0 from J; bases not matched to a gene: 9. This CDR3 has 18 residues. In DNA form, the CDR3 reads TGTGCCAGTAGTCAGACAGGGGCGACTTTCTCTGGGGCCAACGTCCTGACTTTC. Its translation is CASSQTGATFSGANVLTF.

In this sample, this clone turned up a few times. The J gene is TRBJ1-6, the V gene TRBV30; D is undetermined. CDR3 size: 16 residues. Germline V gene lookup returns CDR1 GTSNPN and CDR2 SVGIG (reference sequence). V was trimmed by 4 bases and J by 6 bases, leaving 19 bases between them. The CDR3 nucleotides read TGTGCCTGGACCCCCCCGGCCCTCGGACTTAATTCACCCCTCCACTTT. Translating gives CAWTPPALGLNSPLHF.

The chain joins TRBV10-1 to TRBJ2-7; 8 nucleotides align to TRBD1. There are 12 residues in the CDR3. Germline CDR1 reads WNHNN; CDR2 reads SYGVQD (reference sequence). Trimming cost V 5 bases and J 4 bases; bases outside gene matches: 1. CDR3 loop: CASSTGGYEQYF. The CDR3 bases are TGCGCCAGCAGTACAGGGGGATACGAGCAGTACTTC.

This clone was counted a single time. The chain links TRBV15 to TRBJ1-5; TRBD1 aligns across 10 bases. The V gene's germline CDR1 is LNHNV and CDR2 YYDKDF (reference sequence). The CDR3 has 15 amino acids. Trimming cost V 4 bases and J 6 bases; bases outside gene matches: 6. The CDR3 reads CATSKPGQGSQPQHF. Written as DNA, the CDR3 is TGTGCCACCAGCAAACCGGGACAGGGGTCTCAGCCCCAGCATTTT. The full variable domain, its missing parts supplied by reference TRBV15 and TRBJ1-5, is DAMVIQNPRYQVTQFGKPVTLSCSQTLNHNVMYWYQQKSSQAPKLLFHYYDKDFNNEADTPDNFQSRRPNTSFCFLDIRSPGLGDTAMYLCATSKPGQGSQPQHFGDGTRLSIL.

The V gene is TRBV18, the J gene TRBJ2-3; 9 bases agree with TRBD1. This CDR3 is built from 19 residues. V lost 3 bases, J lost 0 bases, and 13 bases stayed unmatched. Germline V lookup: CDR1 KGHSH, CDR2 LQKENI. CDR3 in DNA: TGTGCCAGCTCACCTCTGAGACAGGGGGGCATCCCTAGCACAGATACGCAGTATTTT. It translates to CASSPLRQGGIPSTDTQYF.

The V gene is TRBV2, the J gene TRBJ1-2; TRBD1 is a possible D gene (5 bases). From germline, CDR1 is SNHLY and CDR2 FYNNEI. The ends were cut back, 6 bases at V and 5 bases at J, with 16 bases in the middle. The CDR3 has 14 amino acids. In nucleotides, the CDR3 is TGTGCCAGCAGCCCCTCAGACAGACCTTATGGCTACACCTTC. It yields the protein CASSPSDRPYGYTF.

The rearrangement uses TRBV10-3 and TRBJ2-3, with TRBD1 identical over 10 bases. CDR3 length: 15 amino acids. The ends lost 8 bases at V and 0 bases at J; junction bases unmatched: 5. Germline V lookup: CDR1 ENHRY, CDR2 SYGVKD. Here the CDR3 reads CAIGGTGDSTDTQYF. The DNA for the CDR3 is TGTGCCATCGGTGGGACAGGGGATAGCACAGATACGCAGTATTTT.

The J gene is TRBJ2-1, the V gene TRBV4-2; 9 nucleotides agree with TRBD2. Germline V CDR1 and CDR2: LGHNA, YNFKEQ. The CDR3 extends over 17 amino acids. The junction had 9 bases not matched to a gene; V was cut back by 0 bases and J by 6 bases. In DNA form, the CDR3 reads TGTGCCAGCAGCCAAGATCGGGCGGGGGGGCCTGTCAATGAGCAGTTCTTC. Its protein product is CASSQDRAGGPVNEQFF.

This clone has only a few counts. CDR3 nucleotides: TGTGCCAGCAGCTTGGGGACAGGGGGCTATGGCTACACCTTC. Protein: CASSLGTGGYGYTF. The chain combines TRBV7-9 with TRBJ1-2; the match to TRBD1 covers 11 bases. Trimming at V came to 3 bases and at J to 4 bases, leaving 1 base not matched to a gene. This CDR3 is 14 amino acids long. Germline CDR1 is SEHNR and CDR2 is FQNEAQ (reference sequence).

The chain joins TRBV2 to TRBJ1-2, with D possibly TRBD1 on 6 matching bases. CDR1 is SNHLY and CDR2 is FYNNEI in the germline V gene. Trimming took off 2 bases at V and 7 bases at J, with 14 bases between the two ends. CDR3 length: 14 residues. CDR3 coding DNA: TGTGCCAGCAGTGAACAAACAGGGCTTTTTGGCTACACCTTC. The encoded protein is CASSEQTGLFGYTF.

The rearrangement uses TRBV4-1 and TRBJ1-1; D is uncertain. This CDR3 region has 15 residues. Trimming removed 1 base from V and 3 bases from J, with 12 bases in between. Germline CDR1 and CDR2: MGHRA and YSYEKL. The CDR3 DNA sequence: TGCGCCAGCAGCCAAGTCGCCGGCGGGTACACTGAAGCTTTCTTT. Amino acid sequence: CASSQVAGGYTEAFF.

This clone was picked up one time. This rearrangement joins TRBV18 to TRBJ1-2, with TRBD1 matching over 10 bases. The CDR3 length is 16 residues. J gave up 5 bases and V 3 bases, and 9 bases lay outside the gene matches. Germline V lookup: CDR1 KGHSH, CDR2 LQKENI. The CDR3 is CASSPQRDRGQYGYTF. CDR3 nucleotide sequence: TGTGCCAGCTCACCTCAAAGGGACAGGGGCCAGTATGGCTACACCTTC.

This sequence joins TRBV30 and TRBJ1-5; the D gene is possibly TRBD1 (5 bases). The CDR3 is 14 amino acids. V lost 5 bases, J lost 8 bases, and 19 bases lay in between. Germline-derived CDR1 and CDR2 are GTSNPN and SVGIG (reference sequence). The CDR3 bases are TGTGCCTGGGGGGGGAAACCAGGGTTTGAGCCCCAGCATTTT. This translates into CAWGGKPGFEPQHF.

This chain connects TRBV2 to TRBJ2-5; possibly TRBD1 for D (5 bases). The CDR3 totals 13 residues. V lost 7 bases and J lost 5, with 14 bases in between. Germline CDR1 and CDR2: SNHLY and FYNNEI. The CDR3 DNA is TGTGCCAGCACCAGCAGGGTGGAGGAGACCCAGTACTTC. Translation: CASTSRVEETQYF.